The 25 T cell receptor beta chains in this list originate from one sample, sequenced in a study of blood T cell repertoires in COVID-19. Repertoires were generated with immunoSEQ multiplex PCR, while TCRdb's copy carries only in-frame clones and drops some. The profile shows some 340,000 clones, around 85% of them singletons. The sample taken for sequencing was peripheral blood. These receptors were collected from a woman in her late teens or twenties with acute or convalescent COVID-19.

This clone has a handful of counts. CDR3 loop: CASSEGLVGGSSYNEQFF. Written as DNA, the CDR3 is TGTGCCAGCAGTGAAGGGTTGGTTGGCGGGAGCTCCTACAATGAGCAGTTCTTC. The V call is TRBV2, the J call TRBJ2-1; 7 nucleotides match TRBD2. Germline lookup yields CDR1 SNHLY and CDR2 FYNNEI. This CDR3 contains 18 residues. J gave up 0 bases and V 1 base, and 9 bases lay outside the gene matches.

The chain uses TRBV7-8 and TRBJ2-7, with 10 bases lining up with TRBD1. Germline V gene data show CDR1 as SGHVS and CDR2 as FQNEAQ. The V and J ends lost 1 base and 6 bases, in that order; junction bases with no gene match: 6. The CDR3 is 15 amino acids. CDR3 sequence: CASSLERDRGGEQYF. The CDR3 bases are TGTGCCAGCAGCTTAGAACGGGACAGGGGAGGCGAGCAGTACTTC.

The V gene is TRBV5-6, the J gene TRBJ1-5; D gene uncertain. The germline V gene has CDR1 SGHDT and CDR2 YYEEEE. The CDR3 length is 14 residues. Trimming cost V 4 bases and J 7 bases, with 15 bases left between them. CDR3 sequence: CASSPGRLEQPQHF. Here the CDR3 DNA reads TGTGCCAGCAGCCCTGGCAGGCTTGAGCAGCCCCAGCATTTT.

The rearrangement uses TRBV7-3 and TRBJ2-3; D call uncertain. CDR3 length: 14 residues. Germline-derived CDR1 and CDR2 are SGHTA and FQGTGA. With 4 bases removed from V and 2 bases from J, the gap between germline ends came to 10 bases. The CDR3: CASSSPEYTDTQYF. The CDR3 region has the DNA TGTGCCAGCAGCTCCCCGGAGTACACAGATACGCAGTATTTT.

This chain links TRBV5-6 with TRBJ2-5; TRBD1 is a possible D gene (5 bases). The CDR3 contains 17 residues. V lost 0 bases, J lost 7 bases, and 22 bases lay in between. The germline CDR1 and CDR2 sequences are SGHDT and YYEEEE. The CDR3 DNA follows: TGTGCCAGCAGCTTGGTTTCCTCTGGGGCCCGAGCTGGGACCCAGTACTTC. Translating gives CASSLVSSGARAGTQYF.

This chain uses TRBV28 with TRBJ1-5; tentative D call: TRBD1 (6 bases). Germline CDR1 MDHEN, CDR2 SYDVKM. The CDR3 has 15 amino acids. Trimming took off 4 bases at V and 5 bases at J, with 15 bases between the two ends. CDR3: CASSSGTTLYQPQHF. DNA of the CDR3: TGTGCCAGCAGTTCCGGGACAACCCTTTATCAGCCCCAGCATTTT.

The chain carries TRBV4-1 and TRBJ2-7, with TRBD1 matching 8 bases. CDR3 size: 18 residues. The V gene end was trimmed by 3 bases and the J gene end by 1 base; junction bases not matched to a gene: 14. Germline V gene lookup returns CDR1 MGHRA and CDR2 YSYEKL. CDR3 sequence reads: CASSQSPGTGTASYEQYF. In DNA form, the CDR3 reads TGCGCCAGCAGCCAGAGTCCCGGGACAGGAACGGCGTCCTACGAGCAGTACTTC.

CDR3 protein: CASSFRDRAGYTF. The CDR3 bases are TGTGCCAGTAGTTTCCGGGACAGGGCTGGCTACACCTTC. The rearrangement uses TRBV19 and TRBJ1-2, with 9 bases identical to TRBD1. The V gene's germline CDR1 is LNHDA and CDR2 SQIVND (reference sequence). Trimming removed 5 bases from V and 7 bases from J; junction bases left unmatched: 5. This CDR3 has 13 residues.

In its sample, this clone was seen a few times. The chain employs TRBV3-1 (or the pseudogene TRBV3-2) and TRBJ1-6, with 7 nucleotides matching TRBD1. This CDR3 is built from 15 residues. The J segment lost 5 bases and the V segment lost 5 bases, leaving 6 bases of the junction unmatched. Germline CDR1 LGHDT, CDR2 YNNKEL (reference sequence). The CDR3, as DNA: TGTGCCAGCAGCGCACGGGACAGCGATAATTCACCCCTCCACTTT. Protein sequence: CASSARDSDNSPLHF.

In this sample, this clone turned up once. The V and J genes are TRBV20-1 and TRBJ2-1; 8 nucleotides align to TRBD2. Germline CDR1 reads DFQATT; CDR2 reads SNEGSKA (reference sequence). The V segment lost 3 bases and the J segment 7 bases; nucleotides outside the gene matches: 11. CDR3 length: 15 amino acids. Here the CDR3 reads CSASWPSGGENEQFF. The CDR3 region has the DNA TGCAGTGCTAGTTGGCCCAGCGGGGGCGAGAATGAGCAGTTCTTC.

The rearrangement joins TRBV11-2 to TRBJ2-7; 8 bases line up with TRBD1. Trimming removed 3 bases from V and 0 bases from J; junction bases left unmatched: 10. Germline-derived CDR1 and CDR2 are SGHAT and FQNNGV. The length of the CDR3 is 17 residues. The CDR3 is CASSFHGTGIVSYEQYF. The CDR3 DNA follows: TGTGCCAGCAGCTTTCACGGGACAGGAATCGTCTCCTACGAGCAGTACTTC.

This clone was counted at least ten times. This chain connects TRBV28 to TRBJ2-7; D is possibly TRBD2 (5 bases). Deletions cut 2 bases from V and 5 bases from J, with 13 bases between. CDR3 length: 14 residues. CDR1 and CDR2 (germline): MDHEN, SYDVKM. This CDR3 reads CASSLVEVSNEQYF. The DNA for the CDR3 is TGTGCCAGCAGTTTAGTGGAGGTTAGCAACGAGCAGTACTTC.

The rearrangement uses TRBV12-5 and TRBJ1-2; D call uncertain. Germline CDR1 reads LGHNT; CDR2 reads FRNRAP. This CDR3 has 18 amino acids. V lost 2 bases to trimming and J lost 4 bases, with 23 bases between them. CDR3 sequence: CASGLPRREPRYPYGYTF. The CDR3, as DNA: TGTGCTAGTGGTTTGCCCCGGCGGGAACCCCGATACCCCTATGGCTACACCTTC.

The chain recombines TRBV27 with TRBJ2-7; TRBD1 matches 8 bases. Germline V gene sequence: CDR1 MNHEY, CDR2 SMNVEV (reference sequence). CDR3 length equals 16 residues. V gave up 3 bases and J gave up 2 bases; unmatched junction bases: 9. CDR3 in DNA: TGTGCCAGCAGTTTGTCGTTGGGACAGGTAGCCTACGAGCAGTACTTC. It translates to CASSLSLGQVAYEQYF.

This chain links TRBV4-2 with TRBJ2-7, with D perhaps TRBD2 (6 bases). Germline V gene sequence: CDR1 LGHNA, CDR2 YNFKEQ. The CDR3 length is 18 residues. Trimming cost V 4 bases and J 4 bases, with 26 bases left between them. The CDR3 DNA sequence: TGTGCCAGCAGCCGACGACTGGGAGGCCAAGGGGAGACTTACGAGCAGTACTTC. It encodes CASSRRLGGQGETYEQYF.

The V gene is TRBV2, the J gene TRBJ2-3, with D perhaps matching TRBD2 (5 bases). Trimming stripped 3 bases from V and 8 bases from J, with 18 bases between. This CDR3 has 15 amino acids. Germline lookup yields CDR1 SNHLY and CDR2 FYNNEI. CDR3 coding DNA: TGTGCCAGCAGTGAGGTCAGAGGGCATAAGGGTACGCAGTATTTT. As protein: CASSEVRGHKGTQYF.

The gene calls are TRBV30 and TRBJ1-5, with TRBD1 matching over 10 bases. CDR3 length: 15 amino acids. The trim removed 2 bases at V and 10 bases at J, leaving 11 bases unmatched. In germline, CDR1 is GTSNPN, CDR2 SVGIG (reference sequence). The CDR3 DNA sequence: TGTGCCTGGAGTACGCCCGGGACAGGGGTAGGACCCCAGCATTTT. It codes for CAWSTPGTGVGPQHF.

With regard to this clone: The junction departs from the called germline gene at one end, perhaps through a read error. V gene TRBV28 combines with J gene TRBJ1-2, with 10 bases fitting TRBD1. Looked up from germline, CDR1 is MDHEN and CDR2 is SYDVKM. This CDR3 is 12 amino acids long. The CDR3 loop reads CASSSSRDRGLF. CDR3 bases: TGTGCCAGCAGTTCAAGCCGGGACAGGGGTCTCTTC.

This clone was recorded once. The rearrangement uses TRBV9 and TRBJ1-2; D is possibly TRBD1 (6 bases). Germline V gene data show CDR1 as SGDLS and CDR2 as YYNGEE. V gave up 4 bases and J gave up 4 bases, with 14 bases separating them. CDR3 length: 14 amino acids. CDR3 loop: CASSPHREGYGYTF. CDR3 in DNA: TGTGCCAGCAGCCCCCACAGGGAGGGCTATGGCTACACCTTC.

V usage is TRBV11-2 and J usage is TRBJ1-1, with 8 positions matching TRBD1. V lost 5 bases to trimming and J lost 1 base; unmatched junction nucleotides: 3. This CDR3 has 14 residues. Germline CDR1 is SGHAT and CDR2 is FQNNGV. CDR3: CASSGQGWNTEAFF. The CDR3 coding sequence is TGTGCCAGCAGCGGACAGGGTTGGAACACTGAAGCTTTCTTT.

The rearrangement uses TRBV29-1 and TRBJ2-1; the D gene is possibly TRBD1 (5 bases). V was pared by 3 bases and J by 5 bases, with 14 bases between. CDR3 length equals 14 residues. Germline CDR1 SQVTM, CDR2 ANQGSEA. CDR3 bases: TGCAGCGTTGATGGCAGGGTAGATCACAATGAGCAGTTCTTC. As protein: CSVDGRVDHNEQFF.

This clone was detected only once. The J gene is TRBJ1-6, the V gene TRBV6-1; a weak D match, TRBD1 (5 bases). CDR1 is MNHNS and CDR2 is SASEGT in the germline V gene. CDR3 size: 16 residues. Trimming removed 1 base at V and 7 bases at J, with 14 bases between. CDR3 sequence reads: CASSEGLGGLNSPLHF. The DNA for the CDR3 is TGTGCCAGCAGTGAAGGGCTCGGGGGATTAAATTCACCCCTCCACTTT.

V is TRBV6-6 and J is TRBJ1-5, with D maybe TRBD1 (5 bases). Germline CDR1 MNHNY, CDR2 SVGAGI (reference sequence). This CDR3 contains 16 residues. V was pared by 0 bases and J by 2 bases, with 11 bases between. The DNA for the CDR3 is TGTGCCAGCAGTTACTCGACCGTCAGGGGCAATCAGCCCCAGCATTTT. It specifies CASSYSTVRGNQPQHF.

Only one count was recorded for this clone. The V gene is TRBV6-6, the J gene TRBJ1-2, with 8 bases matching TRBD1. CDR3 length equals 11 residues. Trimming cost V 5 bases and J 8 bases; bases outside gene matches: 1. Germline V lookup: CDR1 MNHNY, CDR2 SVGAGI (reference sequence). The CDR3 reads CASSTGGGYTF. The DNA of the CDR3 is TGTGCCAGCAGTACAGGGGGGGGCTACACCTTC.

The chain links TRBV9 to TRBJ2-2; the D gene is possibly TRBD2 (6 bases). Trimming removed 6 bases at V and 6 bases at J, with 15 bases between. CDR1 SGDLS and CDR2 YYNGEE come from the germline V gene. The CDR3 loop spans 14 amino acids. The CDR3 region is CASNSGGVSGELFF. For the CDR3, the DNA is TGTGCCAGCAACTCCGGAGGGGTGTCCGGGGAGCTGTTTTTT.